Below are 32 T cell receptor beta chains sequenced from a single sample in a study of cytomegalovirus exposure and HLA in healthy donors. With 60 Vbeta and 13 Jbeta primers, the PCR was carried out. Assay used: immunoSEQ multiplex PCR; TCRdb lists only in-frame clones, some missing. This sample has around 67,000 clones; 68% occur once, and the top ten carry around 1.9%. Sequencing was carried out using PBMCs. Source of these receptors: a woman younger than 45 in good health and CMV-seronegative.

V and J are TRBV10-1 and TRBJ1-5, with TRBD1 matching 7 bases. With 4 bases clipped from V and 0 bases from J, the junction kept 18 bases outside the gene matches. Germline CDR1 WNHNN, CDR2 SYGVQD (reference sequence). CDR3 length: 20 residues. The CDR3 coding sequence is TGCGCCAGCAGTGCCTTTTTGAGACAGGGAGAAATCTATAGCAATCAGCCCCAGCATTTT. Its protein product is CASSAFLRQGEIYSNQPQHF.

The V gene is TRBV11-3, the J gene TRBJ2-1, with a weak D call TRBD2 (5 bases). The germline gives CDR1 SGHNT, CDR2 YENEEA. V was pared by 5 bases and J by 15 bases, with 20 bases between. The CDR3 loop spans 13 amino acids. CDR3 sequence reads: CASSPPVIATMFF. The CDR3 DNA reads as TGTGCCAGCAGCCCTCCGGTGATAGCGACGATGTTCTTC.

This clone rates as medium-sized. V and J are TRBV12-5 and TRBJ2-2, with D possibly matching TRBD2 (6 bases). The CDR3 is 15 residues long. The V end lost 3 bases, the J end lost 3 bases, and 11 bases lay between the germline ends. Germline V gives CDR1 LGHNT, CDR2 FRNRAP. CDR3 coding DNA: TGTGCTAGTGGTTTTGCACTAGCCGACACCGGGGAGCTGTTTTTT. Protein sequence: CASGFALADTGELFF.

This clone has a single count. V is TRBV28 and J is TRBJ2-2; 7 nucleotides line up with TRBD1. The CDR3 is made up of 13 amino acids. V trimming: 8 bases; J trimming: 2 bases; junction bases outside the gene matches: 2. Germline V gene sequence: CDR1 MDHEN, CDR2 SYDVKM. This chain's CDR3 is CASHRGNTGELFF. In DNA form, the CDR3 reads TGTGCCAGCCACAGGGGAAACACCGGGGAGCTGTTTTTT.

The rearrangement links TRBV6-1 to TRBJ1-2; D uncertain. Germline V gene lookup returns CDR1 MNHNS and CDR2 SASEGT. The CDR3 extends over 13 amino acids. Trimming cost V 5 bases and J 7 bases, with 14 bases left between them. CDR3 protein: CASSLGQVPGYTF. The CDR3 DNA sequence: TGTGCCAGCAGTTTGGGTCAGGTCCCTGGCTACACCTTC.

The chain employs TRBV27 and TRBJ2-5; TRBD2 matches at 10 bases. This CDR3 region has 15 residues. The ends lost 5 bases at V and 5 bases at J; junction bases unmatched: 8. The germline gives CDR1 MNHEY, CDR2 SMNVEV (reference sequence). CDR3 amino acids: CASSPVGLAMETQYF. As DNA, the CDR3 is TGTGCCAGCAGTCCCGTGGGACTAGCGATGGAGACCCAGTACTTC.

J is TRBJ2-5 and V is TRBV9, with TRBD1 identical over 10 bases. The germline gives CDR1 SGDLS, CDR2 YYNGEE. J gave up 6 bases and V 0 bases, and 5 bases lay outside the gene matches. CDR3 length: 15 residues. This CDR3 reads CASSVGTGGVQTQYF. CDR3 DNA: TGTGCCAGCAGCGTAGGGACAGGGGGAGTACAGACCCAGTACTTC.

V and J are TRBV10-2 and TRBJ2-1; perhaps TRBD2 as D (5 bases). The germline V and J ends were trimmed by 0 bases and 3 bases, with 9 bases remaining between them. The germline gives CDR1 WSHSY, CDR2 SAAADI. The CDR3 sequence is 15 residues long. The CDR3 DNA reads TGCGCCAGCAGTGAGTCGCTCGGGGTCTACAATGAGCAGTTCTTC. Its translation: CASSESLGVYNEQFF.

J is TRBJ2-7 and V is TRBV7-9; 8 bases are shared with TRBD2. The germline gives CDR1 SEHNR, CDR2 FQNEAQ (reference sequence). With 5 bases clipped from V and 7 bases from J, the junction kept 13 bases outside the gene matches. The CDR3 has 15 residues. The CDR3 sequence is CASSRRGGPPGEQYF. The CDR3 nucleotides read TGTGCCAGCAGCCGCCGGGGGGGGCCTCCGGGGGAGCAGTACTTC.

This clone was counted many times. The V and J genes are TRBV7-3 and TRBJ1-3; D gene uncertain. Germline-derived CDR1 and CDR2 are SGHTA and FQGTGA. This CDR3 region has 15 residues. V lost 1 base and J 3 bases, leaving 10 bases between the germline ends. This chain's CDR3 is CASSLSGGYGNTIYF. The CDR3 coding sequence is TGTGCCAGCAGCTTAAGCGGAGGGTATGGAAACACCATATATTTT.

V usage is TRBV7-2 and J usage is TRBJ1-5; the D gene is possibly TRBD1 (5 bases). The V gene's germline CDR1 is SGHTA and CDR2 FQGNSA. With 7 bases removed from V and 5 bases from J, the gap between germline ends came to 18 bases. The CDR3 has 15 amino acids. CDR3 protein: CASTLVGGGDQPQHF. CDR3 coding DNA: TGTGCCAGCACCCTAGTGGGCGGGGGGGATCAGCCCCAGCATTTT.

This clone has only one observation. The chain combines TRBV5-6 with TRBJ1-1; D remains unclear. The CDR3 consists of 14 residues. V lost 4 bases and J 4 bases, leaving 14 bases between the germline ends. From germline, CDR1 is SGHDT and CDR2 YYEEEE. This CDR3 reads CASSTWQVGTEAFF. The CDR3 nucleotides read TGTGCCAGCAGCACGTGGCAGGTGGGCACTGAAGCTTTCTTT.

This clone was found a few times. The chain links TRBV9 to TRBJ2-2; D unresolved. Germline V CDR1 and CDR2: SGDLS, YYNGEE. V lost 0 bases and J 0 bases, leaving 9 bases between the germline ends. The length of the CDR3 is 16 residues. CDR3 nucleotide sequence: TGTGCCAGCAGCGTAGGGCAGGCTGCGAACACCGGGGAGCTGTTTTTT. Its translation: CASSVGQAANTGELFF.

As DNA, the CDR3 is TGCAGCGTCGACAGGGAAGGGGCTGAAGCTTTCTTT. This translates into CSVDREGAEAFF. The chain recombines TRBV29-1 with TRBJ1-1; 7 bases line up with TRBD1. The germline gives CDR1 SQVTM, CDR2 ANQGSEA. With 6 bases clipped from V and 6 bases from J, the junction kept 7 bases outside the gene matches. The CDR3 covers 12 residues.

In DNA form, the CDR3 reads TGTGCCAGCAGCTTTTTCCAGGGTCTAATCTACAATGAGCAGTTCTTC. As protein: CASSFFQGLIYNEQFF. This chain uses TRBV7-8 with TRBJ2-1, with a weak D call TRBD1 (5 bases). The V gene lost 3 bases and the J gene lost 3 bases, with 15 bases spanning the gap. The CDR3 runs to 16 residues. Per the germline V gene, CDR1 is SGHVS and CDR2 is FQNEAQ.

This clone occurred a few times. Other DNA sequences in this sample translate to the same CDR3. The V call is TRBV30, the J call TRBJ1-1; maybe TRBD1 (5 bases). The germline CDR1 and CDR2 sequences are GTSNPN and SVGIG (reference sequence). The length of the CDR3 is 13 residues. The V and J ends lost 1 base and 3 bases respectively, with 9 bases between them. CDR3 DNA sequence: TGTGCCTGGAGTGGGACACCCTACACTGAAGCTTTCTTT. It translates to CAWSGTPYTEAFF.

The chain has TRBV5-1 and TRBJ2-5, with D possibly matching TRBD2 (7 bases). Trimming cost V 3 bases and J 1 base, with 19 bases left between them. The CDR3 is 17 residues long. Germline loops: CDR1 SGHRS, CDR2 YFSETQ. The CDR3 sequence is CASSSRRGGAPQETQYF. CDR3 coding DNA: TGCGCCAGCAGCTCCCGGAGGGGGGGGGCCCCCCAAGAGACCCAGTACTTC.

The rearrangement joins TRBV30 to TRBJ1-2; 9 bases are shared with TRBD1. CDR1 GTSNPN and CDR2 SVGIG come from the germline V gene (reference sequence). This CDR3 is 13 amino acids long. With V trimmed by 7 bases and J by 4 bases, 7 bases remained unmatched. The CDR3 DNA is TGTGCCTCCACGGACAGGGGAGGCTATGGCTACACCTTC. This codes for CASTDRGGYGYTF.

The rearrangement links TRBV6-6 to TRBJ1-2; D is possibly TRBD1 (6 bases). The length of the CDR3 is 13 residues. The V gene's germline CDR1 is MNHNY and CDR2 SVGAGI (reference sequence). V dropped 4 bases and J dropped 8 bases, with 14 bases sitting between them. The DNA for the CDR3 is TGTGCCAGCAGTTTTACAGGGAATATAGGCTACACCTTC. Translated: CASSFTGNIGYTF.

This clone was recorded only once. The CDR3 region has the DNA TGTGCCTCCAAGGTTAATAGCGGTTACACCGGGGAGCTGTTTTTT. The encoded protein is CASKVNSGYTGELFF. The chain employs TRBV6-4 and TRBJ2-2, with D possibly TRBD2 on 6 matching bases. Germline V gives CDR1 MRHNA, CDR2 SNTAGT. The CDR3 totals 15 residues. Trimming removed 11 bases from V and 3 bases from J, with 19 bases in between.

The V call is TRBV6-1, the J call TRBJ1-2; 7 bases match TRBD1. Losses at the gene ends were 5 bases for V and 4 bases for J; bases not matched to a gene: 4. The CDR3 loop spans 13 amino acids. Germline lookup yields CDR1 MNHNS and CDR2 SASEGT. The CDR3 protein is CASSFQGGYGYTF. CDR3 bases: TGTGCCAGCAGTTTTCAGGGGGGCTATGGCTACACCTTC.

This rearrangement joins TRBV11-2 to TRBJ2-7, with a possible D match to TRBD1 (5 bases). The germline V gene encodes CDR1 SGHAT and CDR2 FQNNGV. V was shortened by 1 base and J by 6 bases, with 7 bases between the two germline ends. The CDR3 consists of 12 residues. This chain's CDR3 is CASSLAQGEQYF. The CDR3 nucleotides are TGTGCCAGCAGCTTAGCGCAGGGCGAGCAGTACTTC.

The sample holds a few counts of this clone. This chain connects TRBV5-1 to TRBJ2-7, with 7 nucleotides matching TRBD2. Germline CDR1 SGHRS, CDR2 YFSETQ. Trimming removed 0 bases from V and 0 bases from J; junction bases left unmatched: 6. The CDR3 sequence is 16 residues long. The CDR3, as DNA: TGCGCCAGCAGCTTGGCCGGGGAGGGAAGCTCCTACGAGCAGTACTTC. Its protein is CASSLAGEGSSYEQYF. Full variable domain (outside the CDR3, taken from reference TRBV5-1 and TRBJ2-7): KAGVTQTPRYLIKTRGQQVTLSCSPISGHRSVSWYQQTPGQGLQFLFEYFSETQRNKGNFPGRFSGRQFSNSRSEMNVSTLELGDSALYLCASSLAGEGSSYEQYFGPGTRLTVT.

The chain recombines TRBV6-1 with TRBJ1-3, with D possibly being TRBD1 (6 bases). CDR3 size: 13 residues. CDR1 MNHNS and CDR2 SASEGT come from the germline V gene. Trimming shortened V by 6 bases and J by 4 bases, and 10 bases separated the two germline ends. CDR3 sequence: CASSTDRGNTIYF. The CDR3 region has the DNA TGTGCCAGCAGCACTGACAGGGGAAACACCATATATTTT.

This clone was recorded a few times. This sequence joins TRBV10-3 and TRBJ2-2; TRBD2 aligns across 7 bases. This CDR3 spans 16 amino acids. CDR1 and CDR2 (germline): ENHRY, SYGVKD. V gave up 0 bases and J gave up 4 bases; unmatched junction bases: 5. The chain's CDR3 is CAISESRGVGTGELFF. The CDR3 DNA sequence: TGTGCCATCAGTGAGTCTCGGGGGGTTGGCACCGGGGAGCTGTTTTTT.

The V and J genes are TRBV25-1 and TRBJ1-4, with D possibly matching TRBD1 (5 bases). With 1 base removed from V and 6 bases from J, the gap between germline ends came to 12 bases. The CDR3 runs to 15 residues. CDR1 and CDR2 (germline): MGHDK, SYGVNS. The CDR3 region is CASSELGGVDEKLFF. The CDR3, as DNA: TGTGCCAGCAGTGAATTGGGGGGGGTTGATGAAAAACTGTTTTTT.

The rearrangement joins TRBV7-9 to TRBJ2-2; 7 bases agree with TRBD1. This CDR3 region has 17 residues. V dropped 6 bases and J dropped 3; count of bases not matched to a gene: 13. CDR1 and CDR2 (germline): SEHNR, FQNEAQ (reference sequence). CDR3 DNA: TGTGCCAGCAGGCCCAAGACAGGGTATGGGGACACCGGGGAGCTGTTTTTT. Translated: CASRPKTGYGDTGELFF.

The chain uses TRBV6-5 and TRBJ2-7; 8 bases map to TRBD1. V trimming: 5 bases; J trimming: 4 bases; junction bases outside the gene matches: 7. Germline loops: CDR1 MNHEY, CDR2 SVGAGI. The CDR3 runs to 14 residues. This CDR3 is CASSEVQGAYEQYF. The CDR3, as DNA: TGTGCCAGCAGTGAAGTTCAGGGGGCTTACGAGCAGTACTTC.

The CDR3 reads CASSPAGVDTDTQYF. The CDR3 region has the DNA TGTGCCAGCAGTCCCGCGGGGGTAGACACAGATACGCAGTATTTT. V gene TRBV28 combines with J gene TRBJ2-3; TRBD2 aligns across 7 bases. Germline lookup yields CDR1 MDHEN and CDR2 SYDVKM. This CDR3 is built from 15 residues. J gave up 2 bases and V 5 bases, and 7 bases lay outside the gene matches.

V is TRBV4-3 and J is TRBJ1-2; maybe TRBD1 (5 bases). Trimming pared 3 bases from V and 3 bases from J, leaving 17 bases between. Germline CDR1 is LGHNA and CDR2 is YSLEER. The CDR3 extends over 16 amino acids. CDR3 sequence: CASSQYHTGDHYGYTF. CDR3 sequence (DNA): TGCGCCAGCAGCCAGTATCATACAGGAGACCACTATGGCTACACCTTC.

The chain has TRBV2 and TRBJ1-1; D perhaps matches TRBD1 (5 bases). This CDR3 is 15 amino acids long. Germline CDR1 SNHLY, CDR2 FYNNEI. V was shortened by 6 bases and J by 6 bases, with 20 bases between the two germline ends. CDR3 amino acids: CASSANGGGIAEAFF. CDR3 nucleotides: TGTGCCAGCAGCGCCAATGGGGGGGGAATCGCTGAAGCTTTCTTT.

The chain has TRBV19 and TRBJ1-5; the D gene is possibly TRBD1 (5 bases). CDR3 length equals 15 residues. Trimming shortened V by 5 bases and J by 5 bases, and 16 bases separated the two germline ends. CDR1 and CDR2 (germline): LNHDA, SQIVND (reference sequence). The CDR3 sequence: CASSFSRQTDQPQHF. The CDR3 bases are TGTGCCAGTAGTTTCTCGAGACAGACCGATCAGCCCCAGCATTTT.